These 6 T cell receptor beta chains came from one sample sequenced in a study of blood T cell repertoires in COVID-19. TCRdb's copy holds only in-frame clones and misses some; the assay was immunoSEQ multiplex PCR. The sample consists of about 270,000 clones, approximately 84% of them appearing once. The sample was peripheral blood. All receptors come from a human donor with COVID-19, enrolled during active disease. The donor label of this sample is uncertain.

V is TRBV6-5 and J is TRBJ1-2, with 7 positions matching TRBD1. CDR3 length: 12 residues. The germline V gene encodes CDR1 MNHEY and CDR2 SVGAGI. V shed 8 bases and J 4 bases; nucleotides not matched to a gene: 4. CDR3 amino acids: CASRGQFYGYTF. DNA of the CDR3: TGTGCCAGCCGGGGACAGTTCTATGGCTACACCTTC.

The genes are TRBV5-1 and TRBJ1-2; D not resolved. V was pared by 4 bases and J by 2 bases, with 24 bases between. The CDR3 covers 18 residues. CDR1 SGHRS and CDR2 YFSETQ come from the germline V gene. This CDR3 reads CASSPPFLVGRTNYGYTF. Here the CDR3 DNA reads TGCGCCAGCAGCCCCCCTTTCTTAGTGGGCAGAACAAACTATGGCTACACCTTC.

The chain carries TRBV7-8 and TRBJ2-5, with 8 nucleotides matching TRBD1. After removal of 8 bases from V and 4 bases from J, the junction contained 12 bases not matched to a gene. The germline CDR1 and CDR2 sequences are SGHVS and FQNEAQ. The CDR3 is 15 amino acids. CDR3: CASYIPGQAGETQYF. Written as DNA, the CDR3 is TGTGCCAGCTATATTCCGGGACAGGCAGGAGAGACCCAGTACTTC.

The J gene is TRBJ2-4, the V gene TRBV30, with 13 bases fitting TRBD2. This CDR3 is 17 amino acids long. Germline loops: CDR1 GTSNPN, CDR2 SVGIG (reference sequence). Trimming at V came to 4 bases and at J to 1 base, leaving 7 bases not matched to a gene. The CDR3 nucleotides are TGTGCCTGGACGGGACTAGCGGGATTTGGGGCCAAAAACATTCAGTACTTC. It translates to CAWTGLAGFGAKNIQYF.

This chain links TRBV7-9 with TRBJ1-1; 8 nucleotides line up with TRBD1. This CDR3 spans 15 amino acids. V shed 6 bases, J shed 1 base, and the junction held 7 bases outside the gene matches. Germline V gives CDR1 SEHNR, CDR2 FQNEAQ (reference sequence). CDR3 bases: TGTGCCAGCAGACCGGACAGGGTCGGGAACACTGAAGCTTTCTTT. It is translated as CASRPDRVGNTEAFF.

This chain uses TRBV9 with TRBJ1-5; the D is unclear. This CDR3 is built from 13 residues. The V gene lost 5 bases and the J gene lost 3 bases, with 9 bases spanning the gap. Per germline, CDR1 SGDLS and CDR2 YYNGEE. CDR3 sequence reads: CASSQNSNQPQHF. The CDR3, as DNA: TGTGCCAGCAGTCAAAATTCCAATCAGCCCCAGCATTTT. Full variable domain (outside the CDR3, taken from reference TRBV9 and TRBJ1-5): DSGVTQTPKHLITATGQRVTLRCSPRSGDLSVYWYQQSLDQGLQFLIQYYNGEERAKGNILERFSAQQFPDLHSELNLSSLELGDSALYFCASSQNSNQPQHFGDGTRLSIL.